The 18 T cell receptor beta chains below come from one sample, sequenced in a study of blood T cell repertoires in COVID-19. Sequenced by immunoSEQ multiplex PCR; TCRdb stores in-frame clones only, minus some. The sample consists of about 140,000 clones, 70% to 85% of them appearing once. The material sequenced was peripheral blood. Receptors were obtained from a man in his fifties or sixties with acute or convalescent COVID-19.

The V and J genes are TRBV6-5 and TRBJ1-2, with D possibly TRBD1 on 6 matching bases. The CDR3 is made up of 13 amino acids. The V and J ends lost 7 bases and 0 bases respectively, with 9 bases between them. Germline CDR1 is MNHEY and CDR2 is SVGAGI. CDR3 bases: TGTGCCAGCACCTGGACAGCTAACTATGGCTACACCTTC. Translating gives CASTWTANYGYTF.

The CDR3 DNA reads TGCGCCAGCCTGACAGGGGGTCTCAATGAGCAGTTCTTC. It is translated as CASLTGGLNEQFF. This chain uses TRBV10-2 with TRBJ2-1, with TRBD1 identical over 9 bases. V lost 8 bases and J lost 6; bases outside the gene matches: 5. The CDR3 consists of 13 residues. Germline V gene lookup returns CDR1 WSHSY and CDR2 SAAADI.

V is TRBV28 and J is TRBJ2-2; tentatively, D is TRBD2 (7 bases). The CDR3 length is 15 residues. Trimming left V 7 bases short and J 6 bases short, with 18 bases between. Germline CDR1 MDHEN, CDR2 SYDVKM. As DNA, the CDR3 is TGTGCCAGCAAAACCTGGGGGGGCGCCGCCGGGGAGCTGTTTTTT. It codes for CASKTWGGAAGELFF.

The rearrangement uses TRBV3-1 (or the pseudogene TRBV3-2) and TRBJ1-6; D is undetermined. The V gene's germline CDR1 is LGHDT and CDR2 YNNKEL (reference sequence). Trimming pared 1 base from V and 0 bases from J, leaving 13 bases between. The CDR3 covers 18 residues. The CDR3 is CASSQVPAGSSYNSPLHF. The CDR3 DNA reads as TGTGCCAGCAGCCAAGTTCCCGCCGGGAGCTCCTATAATTCACCCCTCCACTTT.

The J gene is TRBJ2-2, the V gene TRBV3-1 (or the pseudogene TRBV3-2); D gene ambiguous. Germline CDR1 is LGHDT and CDR2 is YNNKEL (reference sequence). V lost 6 bases and J lost 5, with 7 bases in between. The CDR3 is made up of 12 amino acids. The CDR3 reads CASRRQTGELFF. CDR3 coding DNA: TGTGCCAGCAGGCGACAAACCGGGGAGCTGTTTTTT.

This sequence joins TRBV7-9 and TRBJ2-5; maybe TRBD1 (6 bases). Germline V gives CDR1 SEHNR, CDR2 FQNEAQ (reference sequence). This CDR3 region has 14 residues. Trimming stripped 3 bases from V and 7 bases from J, with 15 bases between. The CDR3 region has the DNA TGTGCCAGCAGCTTTACACAGGGCATCGGGACCCAGTACTTC. Encoded protein: CASSFTQGIGTQYF. The whole variable domain, filled in from reference TRBV7-9 and TRBJ2-5, reads DTGVSQNPRHKITKRGQNVTFRCDPISEHNRLYWYRQTLGQGPEFLTYFQNEAQLEKSRLLSDRFSAERPKGSFSTLEIQRTEQGDSAMYLCASSFTQGIGTQYFGPGTRLLVL.

The V and J genes are TRBV4-3 and TRBJ2-1; 8 bases match TRBD2. This CDR3 contains 19 residues. Germline V gene sequence: CDR1 LGHNA, CDR2 YSLEER. The V and J ends lost 1 base and 1 base, in that order; junction bases with no gene match: 12. For the CDR3, the DNA is TGCGCCAGCAGCCAAGTCCCCTTAGTCACGGGAGGGTCCTACAATGAGCAGTTCTTC. Translation gives CASSQVPLVTGGSYNEQFF.

This chain connects TRBV7-2 to TRBJ2-2; D perhaps matches TRBD1 (6 bases). This CDR3 contains 15 residues. The germline V and J ends were trimmed by 10 bases and 7 bases, with 22 bases remaining between them. Germline V gene lookup returns CDR1 SGHTA and CDR2 FQGNSA. The CDR3 protein is CATRGPGMAIGELFF. CDR3 in DNA: TGTGCCACCAGGGGTCCGGGAATGGCTATCGGGGAGCTGTTTTTT.

The chain combines TRBV7-2 with TRBJ1-3; D is undetermined. The ends were cut back, 4 bases at V and 0 bases at J, with 10 bases in the middle. The CDR3 contains 15 residues. CDR1 SGHTA and CDR2 FQGNSA come from the germline V gene. The CDR3 protein is CASSSVGGSGNTIYF. CDR3 nucleotide sequence: TGTGCCAGCAGCTCAGTAGGAGGCTCTGGAAACACCATATATTTT.

The rearrangement joins TRBV4-1 to TRBJ2-2; TRBD2 aligns across 11 bases. Germline V gene sequence: CDR1 MGHRA, CDR2 YSYEKL. J lost 8 bases, V lost 0 bases, and 11 bases had no gene match. The CDR3 is 18 residues long. The chain's CDR3 is CASSQDLAGGLGTGELFF. The CDR3 coding sequence is TGCGCCAGCAGCCAAGACCTAGCGGGAGGTCTAGGGACAGGGGAGCTGTTTTTT.

The chain links TRBV7-9 to TRBJ2-3; the D is unclear. V was shortened by 2 bases and J by 2 bases, with 2 bases between the two germline ends. The CDR3 is 12 residues long. Per germline, CDR1 SEHNR and CDR2 FQNEAQ (reference sequence). In DNA, the CDR3 is TGTGCCAGCAGCTTACTCACAGATACGCAGTATTTT. Translating gives CASSLLTDTQYF.

The J gene is TRBJ1-1, the V gene TRBV7-3; D ambiguous. The V gene lost 3 bases and the J gene lost 7 bases, with 12 bases spanning the gap. Germline CDR1 reads SGHTA; CDR2 reads FQGTGA. This CDR3 is built from 13 residues. Here the CDR3 reads CASSFDGVGEAFF. The DNA of the CDR3 is TGTGCCAGCAGCTTTGACGGAGTAGGTGAAGCTTTCTTT.

The sample holds one count of this clone. This rearrangement joins TRBV14 to TRBJ1-6, with D possibly being TRBD1 (5 bases). CDR1 SGHDN and CDR2 FVKESK come from the germline V gene. The CDR3 totals 15 residues. The V gene lost 4 bases and the J gene lost 7 bases, with 14 bases spanning the gap. CDR3 nucleotides: TGTGCCAGCAGCCGAGCGGGGGGGTTAAATTCACCCCTCCACTTT. The encoded protein is CASSRAGGLNSPLHF.

The genes are TRBV9 and TRBJ2-3, with D possibly TRBD2 on 5 matching bases. Per the germline V gene, CDR1 is SGDLS and CDR2 is YYNGEE. Trimming left V 0 bases short and J 1 base short, with 15 bases between. The CDR3 is 17 residues long. CDR3 coding DNA: TGTGCCAGCAGCGTAGGGTCCGGGATAGAGGGCACAGATACGCAGTATTTT. It codes for CASSVGSGIEGTDTQYF.

This chain links TRBV24-1 with TRBJ1-5, with 8 bases matching TRBD1. Trimming at V came to 5 bases and at J to 4 bases, leaving 9 bases not matched to a gene. This CDR3 is 16 amino acids long. Germline V lookup: CDR1 KGHDR, CDR2 SFDVKD. The CDR3 loop reads CATSGTGTGGNQPQHF. CDR3 DNA sequence: TGTGCCACCAGTGGGACCGGGACAGGCGGAAATCAGCCCCAGCATTTT.

The J gene is TRBJ2-2, the V gene TRBV29-1; TRBD1 might be the D (5 bases). The CDR3 covers 13 residues. V shed 2 bases and J shed 6 bases, with 10 bases lying between them. Germline V CDR1 and CDR2: SQVTM, ANQGSEA. Here the CDR3 reads CSVEFGAPGELFF. CDR3 bases: TGCAGCGTTGAATTTGGGGCACCCGGGGAGCTGTTTTTT.

This chain connects TRBV12-3 or TRBV12-4 to TRBJ2-7; 9 nucleotides match TRBD2. V trimming: 7 bases; J trimming: 3 bases; junction bases outside the gene matches: 4. CDR3 length equals 13 residues. The DNA of the CDR3 is TGTGCCAGCAAAATAGCGGGAGACTACGAGCAGTACTTC. It is translated as CASKIAGDYEQYF.

This clone occurred once. J is TRBJ2-7 and V is TRBV14; D is ambiguous. The V end lost 1 base, the J end lost 2 bases, and 6 bases lay between the germline ends. Germline CDR1 is SGHDN and CDR2 is FVKESK. The CDR3 contains 13 residues. CDR3 coding DNA: TGTGCCAGCAGCCAAGCCTGGCCCTACGAGCAGTACTTC. Translated: CASSQAWPYEQYF.